The entry below describes one TCR beta chain. These data belong to a study of blood T cell repertoires in COVID-19. Study context: Sites across the United States, Italy and Spain contributed samples from acute and convalescent COVID-19. PBMCs, B-cell-depleted T cells, or T cells provided the cDNA or gDNA that made up the material.

Authors' processing steps: How many nucleated cells were present was estimated from reference gene primer amplification. Generated by immunoSEQ multiplex PCR, the TCRdb table keeps only in-frame clones and is missing some. For V, J and clone size, that table is used; D and trimming come from the DNA. This sample has under 200,000 clones, with over 70% found just once. Sequenced: peripheral blood. This TCR derives from a man aged 55 to 69 with active or convalescent COVID-19.

CDR3: CASSRPRTSGITDTQYF. The CDR3 DNA reads TGTGCCAGCAGCCGACCCAGGACTAGCGGGATCACAGATACGCAGTATTTT. The gene calls are TRBV11-2 and TRBJ2-3; 12 bases fit TRBD2. There are 17 residues in the CDR3. CDR1 and CDR2 (germline): SGHAT, FQNNGV. Losses at the gene ends were 5 bases for V and 2 bases for J; bases not matched to a gene: 8.